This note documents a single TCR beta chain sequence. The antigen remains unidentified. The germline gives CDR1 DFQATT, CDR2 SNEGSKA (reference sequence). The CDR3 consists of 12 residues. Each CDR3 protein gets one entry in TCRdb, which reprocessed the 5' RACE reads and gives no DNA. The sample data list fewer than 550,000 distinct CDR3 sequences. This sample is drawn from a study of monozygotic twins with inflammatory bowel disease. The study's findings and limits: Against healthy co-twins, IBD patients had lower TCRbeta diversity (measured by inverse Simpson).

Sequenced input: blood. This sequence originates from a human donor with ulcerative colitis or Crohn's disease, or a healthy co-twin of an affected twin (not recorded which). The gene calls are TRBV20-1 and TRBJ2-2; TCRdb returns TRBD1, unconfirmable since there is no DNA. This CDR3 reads CSARPGTGELFF.